Below, 30 T cell receptor beta chains from the same sample are listed, as sequenced in a study of vaccination effects on CD4 cells after COVID-19. The table came from immunoSEQ multiplex PCR; TCRdb's copy has only in-frame clones and leaves some out. This sample yields some 70,000 clones, of which about 80% are seen a single time; 12% belongs to the top ten. Sequencing was preceded by expansion of antigen-specific CD4+ T cells with viral peptide pools in the ViraFEST assay. Culture lasted 10 days before CD4+ T cell isolation. According to the study, vaccine recipients showed no prior SARS-CoV-2 infection and negative nucleocapsid antibodies. Their antigen targets remain unknown. The source material was CD4+ T cells from PBMCs cultured with SARS-CoV-2 spike peptides, sampled before COVID-19 vaccination. These receptors were collected from a human donor who received a COVID-19 vaccine.

The sample holds one count of this clone. The rearrangement joins TRBV6-5 to TRBJ1-1; 7 bases align to TRBD1. V shed 5 bases and J 0 bases; nucleotides not matched to a gene: 6. The CDR3 sequence is 15 residues long. Germline V gene lookup returns CDR1 MNHEY and CDR2 SVGAGI. CDR3 DNA sequence: TGTGCCAGCAGTAGGGGGCTCGGGATGAACACTGAAGCTTTCTTT. Its translation: CASSRGLGMNTEAFF.

The chain uses TRBV7-3 and TRBJ1-1; D not certain. V gave up 4 bases and J gave up 2 bases, with 8 bases separating them. Germline V gene sequence: CDR1 SGHTA, CDR2 FQGTGA. The CDR3 is made up of 13 amino acids. The CDR3 is CASSSQPNTEAFF. For the CDR3, the DNA is TGTGCCAGCAGCTCCCAGCCAAACACTGAAGCTTTCTTT.

This chain links TRBV7-2 with TRBJ1-1, with 9 bases matching TRBD1. This CDR3 has 15 amino acids. Unmatched junction bases numbered 8, after V lost 5 bases and J lost 4 bases. CDR1 SGHTA and CDR2 FQGNSA come from the germline V gene. CDR3 nucleotide sequence: TGTGCCAGCAGCACACAACAGGGGGCCAGCACTGAAGCTTTCTTT. This translates into CASSTQQGASTEAFF.

This chain joins TRBV5-4 and TRBJ2-1; a weak D match, TRBD2 (5 bases). The CDR3 consists of 12 residues. Trimming took 5 bases from V and 6 from J, leaving 9 bases between them. The germline CDR1 and CDR2 sequences are SGHNT and YYREEE (reference sequence). The CDR3 DNA follows: TGTGCCAGCAGGCGAGGGCTCAATGAGCAGTTCTTC. Its protein is CASRRGLNEQFF.

V is TRBV30 and J is TRBJ1-2; TRBD1 is a possible D gene (5 bases). This CDR3 is built from 14 residues. The germline V gene has CDR1 GTSNPN and CDR2 SVGIG (reference sequence). Trimming took off 2 bases at V and 5 bases at J, with 15 bases between the two ends. The CDR3 region has the DNA TGTGCCTGGAGTCGGGGCCTGGGGGTATATGGCTACACCTTC. Translating it yields CAWSRGLGVYGYTF.

The rearrangement joins TRBV5-1 to TRBJ2-5; 10 bases align to TRBD2. V dropped 0 bases and J dropped 5; count of bases not matched to a gene: 1. CDR3 length: 14 residues. Germline V gene data show CDR1 as SGHRS and CDR2 as YFSETQ. The CDR3 is CASSLETSGETQYF. The DNA of the CDR3 is TGCGCCAGCAGCTTGGAGACTAGCGGGGAGACCCAGTACTTC.

The chain couples TRBV19 to TRBJ2-1, with 8 nucleotides matching TRBD2. This CDR3 has 15 amino acids. Trimming took 5 bases from V and 4 from J; bases not matched to a gene: 7. The germline V gene encodes CDR1 LNHDA and CDR2 SQIVND (reference sequence). As DNA, the CDR3 is TGTGCCAGTAGTTTTAGCGGGGCTTCTTACAATGAGCAGTTCTTC. Residues: CASSFSGASYNEQFF. The full variable domain, with the rest looked up from reference TRBV19 and TRBJ2-1, is DGGITQSPKYLFRKEGQNVTLSCEQNLNHDAMYWYRQDPGQGLRLIYYSQIVNDFQKGDIAEGYSVSREKKESFPLTVTSAQKNPTAFYLCASSFSGASYNEQFFGPGTRLTVL.

The V and J genes are TRBV7-3 and TRBJ2-2; TRBD1 agrees at 8 bases. The CDR3 length is 15 residues. Trimming cost V 3 bases and J 6 bases; bases outside gene matches: 6. From germline, CDR1 is SGHTA and CDR2 FQGTGA. In DNA, the CDR3 is TGTGCCAGCAGCTTCGGGCAGGGGGCACCCGGGGAGCTGTTTTTT. Translation: CASSFGQGAPGELFF.

The genes are TRBV4-1 and TRBJ2-2, with 11 bases aligning to TRBD2. V lost 3 bases, J lost 5 bases, and 11 bases stayed unmatched. The CDR3 has 18 amino acids. In germline, CDR1 is MGHRA, CDR2 YSYEKL. CDR3 DNA: TGCGCCAGCAGCCACCCTTTCCTTCGACTAGCGGGGACCGGGGAGCTGTTTTTT. Its protein is CASSHPFLRLAGTGELFF.

The CDR3 protein is CASSRRDRDTEAFF. In DNA form, the CDR3 reads TGTGCCAGCTCACGCCGGGACAGAGACACTGAAGCTTTCTTT. The chain carries TRBV18 and TRBJ1-1; 7 nucleotides agree with TRBD1. The germline V gene has CDR1 KGHSH and CDR2 LQKENI. Trimming at V came to 4 bases and at J to 3 bases, leaving 5 bases not matched to a gene. CDR3 length: 14 residues. Full variable domain (missing parts from reference TRBV18 and TRBJ1-1): NAGVMQNPRHLVRRRGQEARLRCSPMKGHSHVYWYRQLPEEGLKFMVYLQKENIIDESGMPKERFSAEFPKEGPSILRIQQVVRGDSAAYFCASSRRDRDTEAFFGQGTRLTVV.

The chain combines TRBV18 with TRBJ2-7, with 7 positions matching TRBD1. Germline V lookup: CDR1 KGHSH, CDR2 LQKENI. Trimming took 3 bases from V and 4 from J; bases not matched to a gene: 3. CDR3 length equals 13 residues. CDR3 residues: CASSPSGGYEQYV. CDR3 nucleotide sequence: TGTGCCAGCTCACCGTCAGGGGGATACGAGCAGTACGTC.

This chain links TRBV19 with TRBJ1-1, with TRBD1 matching 12 bases. J lost 1 base, V lost 6 bases, and 3 bases had no gene match. The CDR3 spans 15 residues. Germline V CDR1 and CDR2: LNHDA, SQIVND (reference sequence). The CDR3, as DNA: TGTGCCAGTAGGGGGACAGGGGGCTCGAACACTGAAGCTTTCTTT. Encoded protein: CASRGTGGSNTEAFF.

This clone was picked up one time. V gene TRBV5-5 combines with J gene TRBJ1-2, with D unresolved. The CDR3 runs to 14 residues. Deletions cut 6 bases from V and 6 bases from J, with 18 bases between. Per germline, CDR1 SGHKS and CDR2 YYEKEE (reference sequence). The CDR3 sequence: CASNPEVYLHGYTF. The CDR3 nucleotides are TGTGCCAGCAACCCGGAGGTCTACCTGCATGGCTACACCTTC.

The chain couples TRBV5-1 to TRBJ1-4; D gene ambiguous. The V gene's germline CDR1 is SGHRS and CDR2 YFSETQ. The CDR3 sequence is 14 residues long. Trimming left V 7 bases short and J 4 bases short, with 14 bases between. The CDR3 DNA reads as TGCGCCAGCGGTGGCGGGGATCATAATGAAAAACTGTTTTTT. This translates into CASGGGDHNEKLFF.

The rearrangement links TRBV9 to TRBJ1-3, with D unclear. Per the germline V gene, CDR1 is SGDLS and CDR2 is YYNGEE. The CDR3 consists of 15 residues. The ends were cut back, 0 bases at V and 2 bases at J, with 9 bases in the middle. The CDR3 nucleotides read TGTGCCAGCAGCGTAGAGGTAGGGACTGGAAACACCATATATTTT. Translating it yields CASSVEVGTGNTIYF.

The chain uses TRBV19 and TRBJ1-5; D is possibly TRBD1 (6 bases). Trimming left V 1 base short and J 3 bases short, with 10 bases between. This CDR3 has 15 residues. Germline CDR1 reads LNHDA; CDR2 reads SQIVND (reference sequence). As DNA, the CDR3 is TGTGCCAGTAGTATAGTAGGACAGATCAATCAGCCCCAGCATTTT. It is translated as CASSIVGQINQPQHF.

V usage is TRBV9 and J usage is TRBJ2-3, with 14 bases that match TRBD2. The CDR3 has 17 residues. J gave up 6 bases and V 3 bases, and 9 bases lay outside the gene matches. Germline CDR1 is SGDLS and CDR2 is YYNGEE. This chain's CDR3 is CASSEGLAGASKDTQYF. As DNA, the CDR3 is TGTGCCAGCAGCGAGGGACTAGCGGGGGCCTCCAAGGATACGCAGTATTTT.

This chain connects TRBV19 to TRBJ1-2; TRBD1 matches at 8 bases. Germline CDR1 is LNHDA and CDR2 is SQIVND (reference sequence). CDR3 length: 17 residues. V dropped 6 bases and J dropped 5; count of bases not matched to a gene: 17. DNA for the CDR3: TGTGCCAGTAGACCCCCCGGAGGGACAGGAAGTTTGTATGGCTACACCTTC. Residues: CASRPPGGTGSLYGYTF.

The rearrangement links TRBV3-1 (or the pseudogene TRBV3-2) to TRBJ2-6; the D is unclear. The germline V and J ends were trimmed by 3 bases and 2 bases, with 14 bases remaining between them. From germline, CDR1 is LGHDT and CDR2 YNNKEL (reference sequence). The CDR3 consists of 17 residues. The CDR3: CASSQGSSFAGANVLTF. CDR3 bases: TGTGCCAGCAGCCAGGGCTCCAGCTTCGCTGGGGCCAACGTCCTGACTTTC.

This clone is a singleton in its sample. The chain employs TRBV4-1 and TRBJ1-5; D gene ambiguous. Trimming cost V 4 bases and J 0 bases, with 19 bases left between them. CDR3 length equals 18 residues. CDR1 and CDR2 from the germline V gene are MGHRA and YSYEKL. CDR3 sequence: CASSRYGISENSNQPQHF. For the CDR3, the DNA is TGCGCCAGCAGCCGCTATGGCATTTCAGAAAATAGCAATCAGCCCCAGCATTTT.

The V gene is TRBV2, the J gene TRBJ2-2, with 7 bases aligning to TRBD2. The V gene end was trimmed by 7 bases and the J gene end by 3 bases; junction bases not matched to a gene: 8. Germline CDR1 reads SNHLY; CDR2 reads FYNNEI. CDR3 length: 15 residues. This CDR3 is CASKGWGGDTGELFF. The DNA of the CDR3 is TGTGCCAGCAAGGGTTGGGGGGGAGACACCGGGGAGCTGTTTTTT.

V is TRBV3-1 (or the pseudogene TRBV3-2) and J is TRBJ2-3, with D perhaps matching TRBD2 (5 bases). V lost 7 bases and J lost 5, with 13 bases in between. The germline CDR1 and CDR2 sequences are LGHDT and YNNKEL (reference sequence). The CDR3 contains 13 residues. As DNA, the CDR3 is TGTGCCAGCACCCGGCGCCGGGAAGATACGCAGTATTTT. Translated: CASTRRREDTQYF.

The chain joins TRBV28 to TRBJ1-2, with a weak D call TRBD1 (5 bases). Trimming removed 6 bases from V and 7 bases from J, with 18 bases in between. The germline V gene encodes CDR1 MDHEN and CDR2 SYDVKM. CDR3 length: 14 amino acids. The CDR3 spells CASRLREVVSGYTF. The DNA for the CDR3 is TGTGCCAGCAGGCTCAGGGAGGTAGTGAGTGGCTACACCTTC.

The V call is TRBV13, the J call TRBJ2-1, with 7 positions matching TRBD2. CDR1 PRHDT and CDR2 FYEKMQ come from the germline V gene (reference sequence). CDR3 length: 17 amino acids. The ends lost 4 bases at V and 6 bases at J; junction bases unmatched: 15. The CDR3 loop is CASSSKIRDYRLNEQFF. CDR3 sequence (DNA): TGTGCCAGCAGCTCCAAAATCCGGGACTATCGGCTCAATGAGCAGTTCTTC. The full variable domain, rest sourced from reference TRBV13 and TRBJ2-1, is AAGVIQSPRHLIKEKRETATLKCYPIPRHDTVYWYQQGPGQDPQFLISFYEKMQSDKGSIPDRFSAQQFSDYHSELNMSSLELGDSALYFCASSSKIRDYRLNEQFFGPGTRLTVL.

The table lists this clone with a count of one. The CDR3 region is CAWSWELNTEAFF. The CDR3 bases are TGTGCCTGGAGTTGGGAGTTGAACACTGAAGCTTTCTTT. This chain connects TRBV30 to TRBJ1-1; D is unresolved. CDR1 and CDR2 from the germline V gene are GTSNPN and SVGIG (reference sequence). V was cut by 2 bases and J by 0 bases, with 7 bases left in between. The CDR3 is 13 amino acids.

This clone appeared once. The J gene is TRBJ2-5, the V gene TRBV5-1; TRBD1 agrees at 9 bases. This CDR3 is built from 14 residues. Trimming took 7 bases from V and 2 from J; bases not matched to a gene: 6. Germline V CDR1 and CDR2: SGHRS, YFSETQ. CDR3 DNA: TGCGCCAGCCATTACAGGGGGCTGCAAGAGACCCAGTACTTC. This encodes CASHYRGLQETQYF.

The rearrangement uses TRBV29-1 and TRBJ2-3, with TRBD1 matching over 7 bases. V trimming: 7 bases; J trimming: 0 bases; junction bases outside the gene matches: 7. Germline lookup yields CDR1 SQVTM and CDR2 ANQGSEA. This CDR3 region has 14 residues. The CDR3 DNA follows: TGCAGCGCAAGACAGGGAACTAGCACAGATACGCAGTATTTT. Its protein is CSARQGTSTDTQYF.

V usage is TRBV5-1 and J usage is TRBJ2-7, with D perhaps TRBD1 or TRBD2 (5 bases each). The CDR3 sequence is 14 residues long. With 0 bases removed from V and 0 bases from J, the gap between germline ends came to 7 bases. Looked up from germline, CDR1 is SGHRS and CDR2 is YFSETQ. CDR3 sequence (DNA): TGCGCCAGCAGCTTGGGGGGGTTCTCCTACGAGCAGTACGTC. It translates to CASSLGGFSYEQYV.

The count of this clone is one. The chain joins TRBV7-2 to TRBJ1-3; D is uncertain. V dropped 5 bases and J dropped 3 bases, with 11 bases sitting between them. Germline loops: CDR1 SGHTA, CDR2 FQGNSA. The CDR3 contains 14 residues. The CDR3 DNA follows: TGTGCCAGCAGCCCGAGGATTCTTGGAAACACCATATATTTT. Amino acids: CASSPRILGNTIYF.

The chain combines TRBV3-1 (or the pseudogene TRBV3-2) with TRBJ2-1; 14 positions agree with TRBD2. The trim removed 6 bases at V and 3 bases at J, leaving 10 bases unmatched. This CDR3 is 18 amino acids long. Germline V gives CDR1 LGHDT, CDR2 YNNKEL (reference sequence). CDR3 in DNA: TGTGCCAGCAGGGATATGACTAGCGGGGGGGCTGACTACAATGAGCAGTTCTTC. Amino acids: CASRDMTSGGADYNEQFF.